This T cell receptor (beta chain) was sequenced for a study of cytomegalovirus exposure and HLA in healthy donors. This PCR relied on a set of 60 Vbeta primers and 13 Jbeta primers. Produced via immunoSEQ multiplex PCR; TCRdb's table is partial and in-frame only. The sample lists under 200,000 clones; 68% were seen once. Study-wide points: Later analysis identified over 15,000 TCR beta sequences associated with HLA alleles, using a false discovery rate threshold of 0.05. In a later analysis, HLA-associated TCR beta chains were more clonally expanded than equally common others.

This clone has only a few counts. Its target is not known. V was clipped by 6 bases and J by 9 bases; unmatched bases: 14. The CDR3 runs 17 residues. The germline V gene has CDR1 MDHEN and CDR2 SYDVKM. This receptor was identified in a man aged 50 or older in good health and CMV-seronegative. The rearrangement links TRBV28 to TRBJ2-5; 15 bases fit TRBD2. The specimen sequenced was PBMCs. The CDR3 reads CASSPSGLAGGTGAQYF. DNA for the CDR3: TGTGCCAGCAGCCCCTCGGGACTAGCGGGGGGCACGGGGGCCCAGTACTTC.